A single sample is the source of the 7 T cell receptor beta chains below, sequenced in a study of T-cell reconstitution after alpha-beta-depleted transplantation in children. Preparation of the TCRbeta library involved a method that used unique molecular identifiers. TCRdb itself ran the PCR reads through MiXCR, one entry per CDR3 protein. This table holds some 200,000 distinct CDR3 sequences, about 14% found once. Sequencing was performed on PBMCs from the stem cell graft donor, taken from the stem cell graft. The receptors derive from a human donor who donated a stem cell graft to a child with acute lymphoblastic leukemia.

This clonotype was observed a few times. The rearrangement uses TRBV6-2 or TRBV6-3 and TRBJ2-1; 11 bases agree with TRBD2. CDR3 length equals 14 residues. V gave up 7 bases and J gave up 5 bases; unmatched junction bases: 4. Germline V gene lookup returns CDR1 MNHEY and CDR2 SVGEGT. The CDR3 nucleotides read TGTGCCAGCACTCCTAGCGGGAGGCACAATGAGCAGTTCTTC. The encoded protein is CASTPSGRHNEQFF.

This clonotype was counted at least ten times. The rearrangement links TRBV5-1 to TRBJ1-1; D gene ambiguous. Germline V gene sequence: CDR1 SGHRS, CDR2 YFSETQ. V dropped 2 bases and J dropped 6 bases, with 11 bases sitting between them. The CDR3 is 13 residues long. CDR3 nucleotides: TGCGCCAGCAGCTTATATCGGGTCTCTGAAGCTTTCTTT. Its protein product is CASSLYRVSEAFF.

This clonotype has a handful of counts. The J gene is TRBJ2-7, the V gene TRBV5-1, with a tentative D call TRBD1 (6 bases). Germline CDR1 reads SGHRS; CDR2 reads YFSETQ. This CDR3 has 14 amino acids. Trimming took off 0 bases at V and 2 bases at J, with 9 bases between the two ends. CDR3 DNA sequence: TGCGCCAGCAGCTTGGTTACAGGGCCCTACGAGCAGTACTTC. Its translation: CASSLVTGPYEQYF.

In this sample, this clonotype turned up many times. The gene calls are TRBV29-1 and TRBJ2-5; 12 positions agree with TRBD1. Germline trimming cut 5 bases from V and 4 bases from J; bases unmatched to any gene: 5. The CDR3 length is 14 residues. The germline V gene encodes CDR1 SQVTM and CDR2 ANQGSEA. The CDR3 reads CSVFRDRGRETQYF. The CDR3 region has the DNA TGCAGCGTTTTCCGGGACAGGGGGCGAGAGACCCAGTACTTC.

This clonotype occurred a few times. The chain recombines TRBV7-2 with TRBJ1-5, with TRBD1 identical over 8 bases. J lost 11 bases, V lost 5 bases, and 14 bases had no gene match. This CDR3 has 15 amino acids. Germline values: CDR1 SGHTA, CDR2 FQGNSA. This chain's CDR3 is CASSPGGTGRGTQHF. CDR3 sequence (DNA): TGTGCCAGCAGCCCAGGGGGGACAGGCCGGGGGACCCAGCATTTT.

This clonotype was recorded at least ten times. The V call is TRBV11-3, the J call TRBJ2-5, with D unclear. CDR3 length equals 16 residues. V shed 1 base and J shed 5 bases, with 17 bases lying between them. Germline CDR1 and CDR2: SGHNT and YENEEA. The CDR3: CASSLVPPRSAETQYF. Written as DNA, the CDR3 is TGTGCCAGCAGCTTAGTACCGCCCCGGAGTGCGGAGACCCAGTACTTC. Based on the CDR3 plus reference TRBV11-3 and TRBJ2-5, the full variable domain is EAGVVQSPRYKIIEKKQPVAFWCNPISGHNTLYWYLQNLGQGPELLIRYENEEAVDDSQLPKDRFSAERLKGVDSTLKIQPAELGDSAVYLCASSLVPPRSAETQYFGPGTRLLVL.

This clonotype came up many times. The chain employs TRBV9 and TRBJ2-3; D unclear. The germline V and J ends were trimmed by 0 bases and 1 base, with 12 bases remaining between them. Germline V gene data show CDR1 as SGDLS and CDR2 as YYNGEE. The CDR3 is 16 amino acids. The CDR3 sequence: CASSVEVGARTDTQYF. The CDR3 nucleotides are TGTGCCAGCAGCGTAGAAGTTGGAGCGCGCACAGATACGCAGTATTTT.